The TCR beta chain described here comes from a study of T cell repertoires in cytomegalovirus infection. A remark on this clonotype: Its specificity is unknown.

TCRdb reanalysed the reads using MiXCR and keeps one entry per CDR3 protein. This sample carries about 740,000 distinct CDR3 sequences, roughly 33% of them seen once, and the ten largest clones take around a sixth. V was clipped by 0 bases and J by 2 bases, with 15 bases between them. Germline CDR1 is MGHRA and CDR2 is YSYEKL. The CDR3 is made up of 17 amino acids. This sequence was found in a human donor in good health (CMV status not recorded). Some clones in this sample may be carry-over from other donors' samples. Sequences were derived from cultured PBMCs, sampled from culture after CMV antigen stimulation. The V call is TRBV4-1, the J call TRBJ2-3; D assignment may be TRBD1 or TRBD2 (6 bases each). In nucleotides, the CDR3 is TGCGCCAGCAGCCAAGATCTTTCATGGGGGGCCACAGATACGCAGTATTTT. The encoded protein is CASSQDLSWGATDTQYF.